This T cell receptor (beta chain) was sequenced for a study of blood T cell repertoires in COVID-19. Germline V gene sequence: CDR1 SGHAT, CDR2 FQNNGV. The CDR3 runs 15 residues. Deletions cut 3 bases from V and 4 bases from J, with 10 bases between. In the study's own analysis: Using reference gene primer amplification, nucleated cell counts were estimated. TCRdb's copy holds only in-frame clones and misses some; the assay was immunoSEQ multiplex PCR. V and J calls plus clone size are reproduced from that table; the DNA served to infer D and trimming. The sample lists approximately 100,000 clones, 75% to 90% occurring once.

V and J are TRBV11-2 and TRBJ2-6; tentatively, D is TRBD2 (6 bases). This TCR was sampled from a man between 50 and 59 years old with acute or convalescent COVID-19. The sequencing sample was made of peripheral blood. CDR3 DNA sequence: TGTGCCAGCAGCTTTGGGGGGTCGGGGGCCAACGTCCTGACTTTC. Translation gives CASSFGGSGANVLTF.